This TCR beta chain was retrieved from a study of a mutant IDH1 vaccine in newly diagnosed glioma. Study overall: Previous care, which was radiotherapy, temozolomide, or both, most often involved both.

Measured with immunoSEQ multiplex PCR; TCRdb has only the in-frame clones, and not every one. Among fewer than 95,000 clones listed, more than 80% were seen once. A word on this clone: Its target is not known.

Noted time point: week 47, end of study. Vaccination used 300 ug of mutant IDH1 20-mer peptide per dose, with topical imiquimod. Trimming removed 2 bases at V and 2 bases at J, with 14 bases between. The CDR3 extends over 15 amino acids. Germline loops: CDR1 SGDLS, CDR2 YYNGEE. The input for sequencing was PBMCs, taken from a glioma patient whose treatment included an IDH1 peptide vaccine. V and J are TRBV9 and TRBJ2-7; D perhaps matches TRBD2 (6 bases). The receptor was derived from a man aged 35-49 years with glioma. Here the CDR3 reads CASSVGSGLPYEQYF. The CDR3 DNA reads as TGTGCCAGCAGCGTCGGCTCGGGACTCCCCTACGAGCAGTACTTC.